One and the same sample provided the 30 T cell receptor beta chains below, sequenced in a study of cytotoxic CD8 clonotypes in ibrutinib-treated CLL. Clones were read by immunoSEQ multiplex PCR, and TCRdb kept only the in-frame ones, dropping some. The sample comprises 300,000 or so clones, 67% of which are singletons, and around 6.5% rests with the top ten. The sequencing used PBMCs, collected after 36 months of ibrutinib treatment. The receptors come from a human donor with chronic lymphocytic leukemia.

This chain links TRBV29-1 with TRBJ2-5; D ambiguous. This CDR3 has 12 residues. With 7 bases removed from V and 5 bases from J, the gap between germline ends came to 14 bases. Germline CDR1 is SQVTM and CDR2 is ANQGSEA. The CDR3, as DNA: TGCAGCGCTGGCTGGGCCGCGGAGACCCAGTACTTC. Amino acid sequence: CSAGWAAETQYF.

The rearrangement joins TRBV28 to TRBJ2-2; weak D call: TRBD2 (6 bases). The CDR3 is 14 residues long. V shed 8 bases and J shed 5 bases, with 15 bases lying between them. CDR1 is MDHEN, CDR2 SYDVKM, per germline. CDR3 amino acids: CASHSGTRTGELFF. CDR3 DNA sequence: TGTGCCAGCCATTCCGGGACTCGGACCGGGGAGCTGTTTTTT.

This clone appeared a few times. The rearrangement links TRBV9 to TRBJ1-6, with 8 positions matching TRBD1. CDR1 is SGDLS and CDR2 is YYNGEE in the germline V gene. The J segment lost 7 bases and the V segment lost 4 bases, leaving 7 bases of the junction unmatched. This CDR3 is 15 amino acids long. The CDR3 bases are TGTGCCAGCAGCCTTCGGGACAGGATAAATTCACCCCTCCACTTT. Its translation: CASSLRDRINSPLHF.

This chain uses TRBV5-1 with TRBJ2-5, with 12 positions matching TRBD2. The V segment lost 1 base and the J segment 5 bases; nucleotides outside the gene matches: 3. CDR3 length: 15 residues. Germline-derived CDR1 and CDR2 are SGHRS and YFSETQ. The DNA for the CDR3 is TGCGCCAGCAGCTTGACTAGCGGGGGGATTGAGACCCAGTACTTC. This sequence encodes CASSLTSGGIETQYF.

This clone has only one observation. The rearrangement links TRBV5-1 to TRBJ2-7; 9 nucleotides match TRBD2. The CDR3 length is 15 residues. J was trimmed by 6 bases and V by 4 bases; bases with no gene match: 11. CDR1 is SGHRS, CDR2 YFSETQ, per germline. The CDR3 nucleotides are TGCGCCAGCAGCAAACCGGGACTAGCTGGTCGCGAGCAGTACTTC. This translates into CASSKPGLAGREQYF.

This clone has a handful of counts. The chain uses TRBV7-3 and TRBJ2-1, with TRBD2 matching 9 bases. The CDR3 sequence is 16 residues long. Germline CDR1 and CDR2: SGHTA and FQGTGA. The V gene end was trimmed by 0 bases and the J gene end by 10 bases; junction bases not matched to a gene: 10. The CDR3 bases are TGTGCCAGCAGCTTAACGTGGGCTAGCGGGGTCGGGGAGCAGTTCTTC. Its protein is CASSLTWASGVGEQFF.

J is TRBJ2-1 and V is TRBV27, with 8 bases aligning to TRBD2. Per the germline V gene, CDR1 is MNHEY and CDR2 is SMNVEV (reference sequence). CDR3 length: 15 amino acids. V lost 6 bases, J lost 2 bases, and 6 bases stayed unmatched. The CDR3: CASRGAGGPYNEQFF. CDR3 nucleotides: TGTGCCAGCAGAGGGGCGGGAGGCCCCTACAATGAGCAGTTCTTC.

V usage is TRBV25-1 and J usage is TRBJ1-5, with 8 bases lining up with TRBD1. This CDR3 has 15 amino acids. The junction had 7 bases not matched to a gene; V was cut back by 2 bases and J by 7 bases. Germline V gives CDR1 MGHDK, CDR2 SYGVNS. The CDR3 sequence is CASSEADRAGQPQHF. CDR3 nucleotides: TGTGCCAGCAGTGAAGCGGACAGGGCTGGACAGCCCCAGCATTTT. Combining the CDR3 with reference TRBV25-1 and TRBJ1-5 gives the whole variable domain EADIYQTPRYLVIGTGKKITLECSQTMGHDKMYWYQQDPGMELHLIHYSYGVNSTEKGDLSSESTVSRIRTEHFPLTLESARPSHTSQYLCASSEADRAGQPQHFGDGTRLSIL.

This chain uses TRBV10-3 with TRBJ2-5; TRBD1 might be the D (6 bases). From germline, CDR1 is ENHRY and CDR2 SYGVKD. V was cut by 6 bases and J by 5 bases, with 13 bases left in between. The CDR3 sequence is 13 residues long. DNA for the CDR3: TGTGCCATCAGCCCAGGGGTGGGGGAGACCCAGTACTTC. Its protein product is CAISPGVGETQYF.

CDR3 residues: CASSRNAGTGSQPQHF. The DNA of the CDR3 is TGTGCCAGCAGCAGGAATGCGGGGACAGGATCCCAGCCCCAGCATTTT. The genes are TRBV13 and TRBJ1-5; TRBD1 agrees at 8 bases. The CDR3 is 16 amino acids. Trimming cost V 5 bases and J 7 bases; bases outside gene matches: 13. Germline CDR1 PRHDT, CDR2 FYEKMQ (reference sequence). The full variable domain, completed using reference TRBV13 and TRBJ1-5, is AAGVIQSPRHLIKEKRETATLKCYPIPRHDTVYWYQQGPGQDPQFLISFYEKMQSDKGSIPDRFSAQQFSDYHSELNMSSLELGDSALYFCASSRNAGTGSQPQHFGDGTRLSIL.

The chain links TRBV14 to TRBJ1-2; D ambiguous. Germline CDR1 and CDR2: SGHDN and FVKESK. V gave up 4 bases and J gave up 6 bases, with 15 bases separating them. CDR3 size: 14 residues. The CDR3 bases are TGTGCCAGCAGCCCGGGATACCCGGCGGATGGCTACACCTTC. The encoded protein is CASSPGYPADGYTF.

Points on this clone: This sample also contains other DNA sequences that code for the same CDR3. CDR3 nucleotide sequence: TGTGCCAGCTCACCGACAGGGGATGGCTACACCTTC. Translation: CASSPTGDGYTF. The V gene is TRBV18, the J gene TRBJ1-2, with 8 bases fitting TRBD1. CDR1 and CDR2 from the germline V gene are KGHSH and LQKENI. The CDR3 sequence is 12 residues long. Unmatched junction bases numbered 0, after V lost 3 bases and J lost 6 bases.

V is TRBV7-2 and J is TRBJ2-1; D is ambiguous. Germline assignment: CDR1 SGHTA and CDR2 FQGNSA. The CDR3 is made up of 12 amino acids. The V gene lost 2 bases and the J gene lost 12 bases, with 11 bases spanning the gap. The CDR3 is CASSLWGLGQFF. The DNA of the CDR3 is TGTGCCAGCAGCTTATGGGGATTAGGGCAGTTCTTC.

The rearrangement links TRBV5-1 to TRBJ1-1, with D unclear. This CDR3 has 13 amino acids. CDR1 and CDR2 from the germline V gene are SGHRS and YFSETQ. Trimming stripped 0 bases from V and 8 bases from J, with 11 bases between. CDR3 loop: CASSLAFISEAFF. The CDR3 DNA reads TGCGCCAGCAGCTTGGCCTTTATCAGCGAAGCTTTCTTT.

The chain links TRBV20-1 to TRBJ2-5, with D hard to call. Germline assignment: CDR1 DFQATT and CDR2 SNEGSKA (reference sequence). The CDR3 is 11 residues long. The V end lost 0 bases, the J end lost 7 bases, and 6 bases lay between the germline ends. DNA for the CDR3: TGCAGTGCTAGAGATACCCCGACCCAGTACTTC. Its translation: CSARDTPTQYF.

CDR3 in amino acids: CASSLQRRASTDTQYF. DNA of the CDR3: TGTGCCAGCAGCTTACAGCGCAGGGCGAGCACAGATACGCAGTATTTT. The chain carries TRBV11-3 and TRBJ2-3, with a weak D call TRBD1 (5 bases). V dropped 2 bases and J dropped 0 bases, with 12 bases sitting between them. The germline V gene has CDR1 SGHNT and CDR2 YENEEA. The CDR3 covers 16 residues.

CDR3 bases: TGTGCCAGCAGCGATAACAGGGGCTCCTACGAGCAGTACTTC. It yields the protein CASSDNRGSYEQYF. This chain links TRBV7-2 with TRBJ2-7; 7 bases align to TRBD1. The CDR3 spans 14 residues. V gave up 5 bases and J gave up 0 bases; unmatched junction bases: 4. Germline loops: CDR1 SGHTA, CDR2 FQGNSA.

This clone was counted a few times. The chain recombines TRBV29-1 with TRBJ2-1; D may be TRBD1 (5 bases). Trimming took off 7 bases at V and 0 bases at J, with 10 bases between the two ends. This CDR3 has 13 residues. CDR1 and CDR2 (germline): SQVTM, ANQGSEA. The chain's CDR3 is CSADSHSYNEQFF. The CDR3 coding sequence is TGCAGCGCAGACAGCCACTCCTACAATGAGCAGTTCTTC.

V gene TRBV9 combines with J gene TRBJ2-5; D is perhaps TRBD1 or TRBD2 (5 bases each). Germline loops: CDR1 SGDLS, CDR2 YYNGEE. This CDR3 region has 14 residues. The ends were cut back, 4 bases at V and 5 bases at J, with 15 bases in the middle. CDR3 DNA: TGTGCCAGCAGCCCCCGTGGGGGACGGGAGACCCAGTACTTC. Translating gives CASSPRGGRETQYF. The full variable domain, rest sourced from reference TRBV9 and TRBJ2-5, is DSGVTQTPKHLITATGQRVTLRCSPRSGDLSVYWYQQSLDQGLQFLIQYYNGEERAKGNILERFSAQQFPDLHSELNLSSLELGDSALYFCASSPRGGRETQYFGPGTRLLVL.

This chain uses TRBV29-1 with TRBJ2-7; 7 nucleotides line up with TRBD2. The V gene's germline CDR1 is SQVTM and CDR2 ANQGSEA. This CDR3 spans 13 amino acids. The ends lost 4 bases at V and 5 bases at J; junction bases unmatched: 8. The CDR3 DNA is TGCAGCGTTGTGGGGGGAGGGATCAACGAGCAGTACTTC. Protein sequence: CSVVGGGINEQYF.

This clone was detected only a few times. This chain uses TRBV2 with TRBJ1-2; the D gene is possibly TRBD1 (6 bases). V was pared by 4 bases and J by 7 bases, with 10 bases between. This CDR3 has 12 amino acids. Germline-derived CDR1 and CDR2 are SNHLY and FYNNEI. CDR3 protein: CASSAEGVGYTF. The CDR3 DNA reads TGTGCCAGCAGTGCCGAGGGGGTTGGCTACACCTTC.

The genes are TRBV29-1 and TRBJ2-3; 11 bases agree with TRBD2. The V gene's germline CDR1 is SQVTM and CDR2 ANQGSEA. The CDR3 runs 16 residues. Trimming at V came to 4 bases and at J to 2 bases, leaving 8 bases not matched to a gene. The CDR3: CSVARGTSGNTDTQYF. The DNA for the CDR3 is TGCAGCGTTGCTAGAGGGACTAGCGGCAACACAGATACGCAGTATTTT.

J is TRBJ1-1 and V is TRBV2; D may be TRBD1 (5 bases). This CDR3 is built from 13 residues. Germline CDR1 SNHLY, CDR2 FYNNEI. Trimming cost V 5 bases and J 1 base, with 8 bases left between them. CDR3 sequence (DNA): TGTGCCAGCAGTCGGCAGGGGAACACTGAAGCTTTCTTT. Translating it yields CASSRQGNTEAFF.

The genes are TRBV28 and TRBJ2-1, with 9 bases lining up with TRBD2. Per the germline V gene, CDR1 is MDHEN and CDR2 is SYDVKM. After removal of 4 bases from V and 4 bases from J, the junction contained 14 bases not matched to a gene. The CDR3 has 18 amino acids. The CDR3 sequence is CASSSYWTSASTYNEQFF. CDR3 bases: TGTGCCAGCAGTTCCTACTGGACTAGCGCAAGCACGTACAATGAGCAGTTCTTC.

The chain uses TRBV29-1 and TRBJ2-5, with TRBD1 matching 8 bases. CDR1 and CDR2 (germline): SQVTM, ANQGSEA. The CDR3 contains 19 residues. V was pared by 4 bases and J by 1 base, with 20 bases of the junction left unmatched. The CDR3 DNA sequence: TGCAGCGTTGTCCCTGTCCGCCCGACGCAGGGGGCACCCCAAGAGACCCAGTACTTC. Translating it yields CSVVPVRPTQGAPQETQYF.

The table lists this clone with a few counts. This chain uses TRBV29-1 with TRBJ2-3; the D is unclear. The CDR3 contains 14 residues. Germline values: CDR1 SQVTM, CDR2 ANQGSEA. V was pared by 4 bases and J by 2 bases, with 13 bases between. Here the CDR3 reads CSVVPLGPTDTQYF. The DNA for the CDR3 is TGCAGCGTTGTCCCCCTAGGCCCCACAGATACGCAGTATTTT.

The V and J genes are TRBV5-1 and TRBJ2-2; D is possibly TRBD1 (5 bases). Trimming removed 7 bases at V and 7 bases at J, with 23 bases between. The length of the CDR3 is 16 residues. Germline V gene sequence: CDR1 SGHRS, CDR2 YFSETQ. DNA for the CDR3: TGCGCCAGCTCGATGAGGTCCCTAGGTCAGGGCGGGGAGCTGTTTTTT. Its translation is CASSMRSLGQGGELFF.

The rearrangement links TRBV18 to TRBJ2-6; D perhaps matches TRBD1 (6 bases). Trimming removed 8 bases from V and 3 bases from J, with 8 bases in between. Germline V gives CDR1 KGHSH, CDR2 LQKENI. This CDR3 comprises 13 residues. The DNA for the CDR3 is TGTGCCAGCACAGGGTTTGGGGCCAACGTCCTGACTTTC. Translating it yields CASTGFGANVLTF.

The chain combines TRBV7-9 with TRBJ1-4, with D hard to call. V shed 2 bases and J shed 11 bases, with 9 bases lying between them. CDR1 and CDR2 from the germline V gene are SEHNR and FQNEAQ (reference sequence). The CDR3 length is 12 residues. DNA of the CDR3: TGTGCCAGCAGCTTAAATACGCTTAAACTGTTTTTT. Its translation: CASSLNTLKLFF.

The chain has TRBV11-2 and TRBJ2-6; 9 nucleotides match TRBD1. Trimming at V came to 7 bases and at J to 0 bases, leaving 4 bases not matched to a gene. This CDR3 has 16 amino acids. CDR1 and CDR2 from the germline V gene are SGHAT and FQNNGV. The CDR3 DNA sequence: TGTGCCAGCAACAGGGGGCTAGTCTCTGGGGCCAACGTCCTGACTTTC. Residues: CASNRGLVSGANVLTF.